These T cell receptor beta chains were read from a single sample in a study of cytomegalovirus exposure and HLA in healthy donors. The assay was immunoSEQ multiplex PCR, and TCRdb's table has in-frame clones only and misses some. The table has some 150,000 clones, roughly 80% seen once. Material: PBMCs. The source is a middle-aged man in good health and CMV-seropositive. Each CDR3 is given with its conserved first and last residue. D genes are given only for firm matches. Clone size appears in some rows only: once, few, many, or a class for an expanded clone.

V	length	D	size	J	CDR3	DNA
TRBV27	20	TRBD2	-	TRBJ2-1	CASSLSRTSGARSSYNEQFF	TGTGCCAGCAGTTTATCGAGGACTAGCGGCGCTAGGAGCTCCTACAATGAGCAGTTCTTC
TRBV30	12	-	-	TRBJ2-5	CAWMRPQETQYF	TGTGCCTGGATGCGGCCGCAAGAGACCCAGTACTTC
TRBV5-1	16	TRBD1	-	TRBJ1-1	CASSPVAGQGASEAFF	TGCGCCAGCAGCCCGGTGGCCGGACAGGGGGCATCTGAAGCTTTCTTT
TRBV28	13	-	-	TRBJ1-1	CASRPMGDTEAFF	TGTGCCAGCAGACCGATGGGGGACACTGAGGCTTTCTTT
TRBV28	12	-	-	TRBJ2-2	CASSTGTGELFF	TGTGCCAGCAGTACAGGGACCGGGGAGCTGTTTTTT
TRBV7-9	13	-	-	TRBJ2-5	CASSRGLQETQYF	TGTGCCAGCAGCCGGGGACTTCAAGAGACCCAGTACTTC
TRBV15	18	TRBD2	-	TRBJ2-6	CATSRERGTSSGANVLTF	TGTGCCACCAGCAGAGAGCGGGGGACCTCGTCTGGGGCCAACGTCCTGACTTTC
TRBV29-1	16	-	-	TRBJ2-3	CSVEGATGIYTDTQYF	TGCAGCGTGGAAGGGGCAACAGGGATATACACAGATACGCAGTATTTT
TRBV7-9	16	-	once	TRBJ2-2	CASSRTGRSNTGELFF	TGTGCCAGCAGCCGTACAGGGCGTTCGAACACCGGGGAGCTGTTTTTT
TRBV6-1	15	TRBD2	once	TRBJ2-5	CASSGLAGAVETQYF	TGTGCCAGCAGCGGACTAGCGGGAGCAGTAGAGACCCAGTACTTC
TRBV2	16	-	-	TRBJ1-2	CASSSGTTGATYGYTF	TGTGCCAGCAGTTCGGGCACTACGGGAGCAACCTATGGCTACACCTTC
TRBV19	18	TRBD2	-	TRBJ2-3	CASSIDFLSSGGTDTQYF	TGTGCCAGTAGTATAGATTTCCTTTCTAGCGGGGGCACAGATACGCAGTATTTT
TRBV4-2	14	-	once	TRBJ2-2	CASSQEERTGELFF	TGTGCCAGCAGCCAAGAAGAGCGCACCGGGGAGCTGTTTTTT
TRBV29-1	14	-	-	TRBJ2-3	CSVEWGQGTDTQYF	TGCAGCGTTGAATGGGGGCAGGGCACAGATACGCAGTATTTT
TRBV7-7	15	TRBD2	-	TRBJ2-2	CASSRAGSNTGELFF	TGTGCCAGCAGCCGAGCGGGGAGTAACACCGGGGAGCTGTTTTTT
TRBV18	18	TRBD2	-	TRBJ2-7	CASSPQVKRDSSSYEQYF	TGTGCCAGCTCACCACAGGTTAAGCGGGACTCTAGCTCCTACGAGCAGTACTTC
TRBV7-2	15	-	-	TRBJ1-5	CASSLDVGGDQPQHF	TGTGCCAGCAGCTTAGATGTAGGGGGAGATCAGCCCCAGCATTTT
TRBV7-9	15	-	few	TRBJ2-2	CASSGRAGLTGELFF	TGTGCCAGCAGCGGCCGGGCAGGACTCACCGGGGAGCTGTTTTTT
TRBV9	19	-	-	TRBJ1-1	CASSPNLGGTGPVNTEAFF	TGTGCCAGCAGCCCTAATTTGGGGGGAACGGGACCCGTGAACACTGAAGCTTTCTTT
TRBV30	14	-	-	TRBJ1-1	CAWQQGTMNTEAFF	TGTGCCTGGCAGCAGGGAACAATGAACACTGAAGCTTTCTTT
TRBV21-1	13	-	-	TRBJ2-7	CASRREHSYEQYF	TGTGCCAGCAGACGGGAGCACTCCTACGAGCAGTACTTC
TRBV5-4	14	TRBD1	-	TRBJ1-2	CASSLAGTGAGYTF	TGTGCCAGCAGCTTGGCCGGGACAGGGGCTGGCTACACCTTC
TRBV5-1	14	-	-	TRBJ1-4	CASSSAATNEKLFF	TGCGCCAGCAGCTCGGCGGCAACTAATGAAAAACTGTTTTTT
TRBV6-6	13	-	few	TRBJ1-5	CASKQVSNQPQHF	TGTGCCAGCAAGCAGGTTAGCAATCAGCCCCAGCATTTT
TRBV18	15	TRBD1	-	TRBJ1-2	CASSPRGTVNYGYTF	TGTGCCAGCTCACCACGAGGGACAGTTAACTATGGCTACACCTTC
TRBV19	19	TRBD1	once	TRBJ2-7	CASRVPGTGLLKSSYEQYF	TGTGCCAGTAGGGTCCCCGGGACAGGACTACTTAAAAGCTCCTACGAGCAGTACTTC
TRBV5-1	15	-	-	TRBJ1-1	CASSLGDRWSTEAFF	TGCGCCAGCAGCTTGGGCGACAGGTGGAGCACTGAAGCTTTCTTT
TRBV7-2	14	-	-	TRBJ1-1	CASSLIPGNTEAFF	TGTGCCAGCAGCTTAATCCCGGGGAACACTGAAGCTTTCTTT
TRBV27	15	-	-	TRBJ2-3	CASSITGSQTDTQYF	TGTGCCAGCAGTATAACAGGGTCTCAGACAGATACGCAGTATTTT
TRBV5-1	13	TRBD1	few	TRBJ2-7	CASYGDRGDEQYF	TGCGCCAGCTACGGGGACAGGGGCGACGAGCAGTACTTC
TRBV7-2	15	-	few	TRBJ1-1	CASSGRETGNTEAFF	TGTGCCAGCAGCGGCAGGGAAACGGGGAACACTGAAGCTTTCTTT
TRBV7-9	14	-	once	TRBJ1-1	CASSSGLSNTEAFF	TGTGCCAGCAGCTCCGGTCTCTCGAACACTGAAGCTTTCTTT
TRBV6-6	11	-	-	TRBJ1-1	CASTHRAEAFF	TGTGCCAGCACCCACAGGGCCGAAGCTTTCTTT
TRBV14	14	TRBD2	once	TRBJ2-1	CASSRTSVYNEQFF	TGTGCCAGCAGCCGGACTAGCGTATACAATGAGCAGTTCTTC
TRBV6-4	14	TRBD2	-	TRBJ2-7	CANRTGTSNYEQYF	TGTGCCAACCGAACCGGGACTAGTAATTACGAGCAGTACTTC
TRBV7-6	17	-	-	TRBJ2-6	CASSLRLGYSGANVLTF	TGTGCCAGCAGCCTCCGTTTGGGCTACTCTGGGGCCAACGTCCTGACTTTC
TRBV7-7	15	TRBD2	once	TRBJ2-5	CASSFQAGEVETQYF	TGTGCCAGCAGCTTTCAAGCGGGGGAGGTAGAGACCCAGTACTTC
TRBV19	16	-	-	TRBJ2-6	CASGWRESSGANVLTF	TGTGCCAGTGGTTGGAGGGAAAGCTCTGGGGCCAACGTCCTGACTTTC
TRBV13	14	TRBD2	-	TRBJ2-7	CASSLSGSRYEQYF	TGTGCCAGCAGCCTTAGCGGGAGCAGGTACGAGCAGTACTTC
TRBV28	16	TRBD1	-	TRBJ2-7	CASSLLPGTGSYEQYF	TGTGCCAGCAGTTTATTACCCGGGACAGGGTCCTACGAGCAGTACTTC
TRBV19	20	TRBD2	-	TRBJ2-4	CASSIDRDGLAGGGRDIQYF	TGTGCCAGTAGTATTGACAGGGACGGACTAGCGGGAGGGGGTAGAGACATTCAGTACTTC
TRBV29-1	14	TRBD1	-	TRBJ2-7	CSVRGTGAYYEQYF	TGCAGCGTTCGAGGGACAGGGGCTTACTACGAGCAGTACTTC
TRBV7-9	17	TRBD2	-	TRBJ2-3	CAGSSGRSSYSTDTQYF	TGTGCCGGATCTAGCGGGAGGTCCTCTTATAGCACAGATACGCAGTATTTT
TRBV19	16	TRBD2	-	TRBJ2-1	CASRPYASGSKSEQFF	TGTGCCAGTAGACCATATGCTAGCGGGAGTAAGAGTGAGCAGTTCTTC
TRBV9	14	TRBD2	-	TRBJ2-4	CASSVASGGGIQYF	TGTGCCAGCAGCGTAGCTAGCGGGGGGGGGATTCAGTACTTC
TRBV2	14	-	-	TRBJ1-1	CASSRSERGTEAFF	TGTGCCAGCAGTCGATCAGAGCGGGGCACTGAAGCTTTCTTT